This paragraph covers one TCR beta chain sequence. Its target is not known. This specimen comes from a study of cytomegalovirus exposure and HLA in healthy donors. Whole-study findings and limits: Among donors in an Asian-associated ancestry cluster, a later analysis reportedly found fewer N-insertions than the approximately 700-donor mean. Most TCRs appeared rarely, but some public TCRs recurred in many donors. Cytomegalovirus status, reportedly, was diagnosed with high specificity and sensitivity by the classifier. In a later analysis, a missense DCLRE1C variant was linked to TCR beta V- and J-gene trimming.

Amplification used 60 Vbeta primers and 13 Jbeta primers. TCRdb's table, derived via immunoSEQ multiplex PCR, lists solely in-frame clones and lacks some. This table has 150,000 to 200,000 clones, around 90% appearing once. The CDR3 runs 14 residues. Germline CDR1 SGHNT, CDR2 YYREEE (reference sequence). The ends were cut back, 2 bases at V and 0 bases at J, with 7 bases in the middle. Material for sequencing was PBMCs. The genes are TRBV5-4 and TRBJ2-3, with a possible D match to TRBD2 (6 bases). The sequence derives from a woman aged 30 to 39 in good health and CMV-seronegative. As DNA, the CDR3 is TGTGCCAGCAGCTTCCGGGGGAGCACAGATACGCAGTATTTT. Encoded protein: CASSFRGSTDTQYF.